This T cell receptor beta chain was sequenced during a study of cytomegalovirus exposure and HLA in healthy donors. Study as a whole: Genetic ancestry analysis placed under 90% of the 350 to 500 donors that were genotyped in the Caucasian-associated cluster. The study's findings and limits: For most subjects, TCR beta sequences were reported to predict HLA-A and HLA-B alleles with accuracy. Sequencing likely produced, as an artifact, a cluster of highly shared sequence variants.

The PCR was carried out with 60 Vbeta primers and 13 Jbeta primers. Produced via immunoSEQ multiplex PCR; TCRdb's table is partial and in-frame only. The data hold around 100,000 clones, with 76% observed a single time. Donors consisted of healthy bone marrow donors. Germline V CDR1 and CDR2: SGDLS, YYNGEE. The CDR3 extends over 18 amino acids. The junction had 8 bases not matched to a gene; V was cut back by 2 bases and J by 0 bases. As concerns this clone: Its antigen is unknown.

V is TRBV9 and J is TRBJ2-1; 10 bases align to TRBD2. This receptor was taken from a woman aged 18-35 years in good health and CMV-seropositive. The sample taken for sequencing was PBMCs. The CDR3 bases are TGTGCCAGCAGCGTTAGGGTCCTAGCGGGAGACTCCTACAATGAGCAGTTCTTC. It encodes CASSVRVLAGDSYNEQFF.